The 28 T cell receptor beta chains given below trace back to one sample, sequenced in a study of CD8+CD57+ T cells in acquired aplastic anemia. Genomic DNA acted as the template from which TCR beta VDJ combination and CDR3 sequence profiling were carried out. TCRdb analysed the reads with MiXCR anew, one entry per CDR3 protein. The table has about 210,000 distinct CDR3 sequences, about a third seen once. The sample was sorted CD4+, CD8+, or CD8+CD57+ T cells (not recorded which) from PBMCs. Every receptor here comes from a human donor in good health, serving as a control.

This clonotype was observed a handful of times. The chain is built from TRBV6-1 and TRBJ1-2; TRBD1 aligns across 8 bases. The germline CDR1 and CDR2 sequences are MNHNS and SASEGT. The CDR3 totals 17 residues. V gave up 8 bases and J gave up 4 bases; unmatched junction bases: 18. CDR3 sequence (DNA): TGTGCCAGCTTTCCATCCAGGGACAGGACGGCACCCTATGGCTACACCTTC. Its protein is CASFPSRDRTAPYGYTF.

The CDR3 DNA follows: TGTGCCATCAGTGGTACCGATAGAGAGCAGTACTTC. It codes for CAISGTDREQYF. The chain combines TRBV10-3 with TRBJ2-7, with D unclear. CDR1 ENHRY and CDR2 SYGVKD come from the germline V gene. V lost 4 bases to trimming and J lost 7 bases, with 11 bases between them. The CDR3 contains 12 residues.

This clonotype was recorded at least ten times. The gene calls are TRBV12-3 or TRBV12-4 and TRBJ2-5; no definite D call. Trimming cost V 5 bases and J 5 bases, with 15 bases left between them. The CDR3 totals 14 residues. The CDR3 coding sequence is TGTGCCAGCAGTCCAGGTCCCTTCGGGGAGACCCAGTACTTC. It specifies CASSPGPFGETQYF.

The chain joins TRBV19 to TRBJ2-1, with 9 positions matching TRBD2. Germline V lookup: CDR1 LNHDA, CDR2 SQIVND (reference sequence). This CDR3 is 18 amino acids long. The J segment lost 5 bases and the V segment lost 3 bases, leaving 14 bases of the junction unmatched. The CDR3 here is CASSMLGLGGRGHNEQFF. CDR3 DNA: TGTGCCAGTAGTATGCTGGGGCTAGGCGGGAGGGGCCACAATGAGCAGTTCTTC.

A note on this clonotype: A single base separates this from a much larger clone, so it may be a read error. The V gene is TRBV12-3 or TRBV12-4, the J gene TRBJ2-7; the D is unclear. The CDR3 is 13 residues long. Trimming pared 5 bases from V and 7 bases from J, leaving 15 bases between. The CDR3 reads CASSRMSYNEQYF. The CDR3 DNA is TGTGCCAGCAGTCGGATGTCCTACAATGAGCAGTACTTC.

This clonotype was counted a single time. The chain has TRBV5-1 and TRBJ2-3; D uncertain. Germline V lookup: CDR1 SGHRS, CDR2 YFSETQ. V lost 0 bases, J lost 4 bases, and 3 bases lay in between. The CDR3 has 12 residues. The CDR3 coding sequence is TGCGCCAGCAGCTTGGAAGCAGATACGCAGTATTTT. Protein product: CASSLEADTQYF. Full variable domain (missing parts from reference TRBV5-1 and TRBJ2-3): KAGVTQTPRYLIKTRGQQVTLSCSPISGHRSVSWYQQTPGQGLQFLFEYFSETQRNKGNFPGRFSGRQFSNSRSEMNVSTLELGDSALYLCASSLEADTQYFGPGTRLTVL.

The gene calls are TRBV6-5 and TRBJ2-3; D unresolved. The germline CDR1 and CDR2 sequences are MNHEY and SVGAGI. V lost 7 bases and J lost 0, with 8 bases in between. The CDR3 has 13 residues. The CDR3 DNA follows: TGTGCCAGCAAGCTACAGAGCACAGATACGCAGTATTTT. Its translation: CASKLQSTDTQYF.

The V and J genes are TRBV7-9 and TRBJ1-5; 7 bases align to TRBD1. Per germline, CDR1 SEHNR and CDR2 FQNEAQ (reference sequence). The CDR3 has 13 residues. The trim removed 4 bases at V and 5 bases at J, leaving 2 bases unmatched. The CDR3 coding sequence is TGTGCCAGCAGCTCGGGACAGTATCAGCCCCAGCATTTT. It codes for CASSSGQYQPQHF.

This clonotype came up many times. V and J are TRBV7-2 and TRBJ2-2; no clear D. Germline V CDR1 and CDR2: SGHTA, FQGNSA. This CDR3 region has 13 residues. The V end lost 3 bases, the J end lost 8 bases, and 10 bases lay between the germline ends. The CDR3 sequence is CASSFSVEGELFF. In DNA form, the CDR3 reads TGTGCCAGCAGCTTTTCGGTCGAGGGGGAGCTGTTTTTT.

V usage is TRBV6-1 and J usage is TRBJ1-5; 12 bases agree with TRBD1. Trimming removed 2 bases from V and 2 bases from J; junction bases left unmatched: 4. CDR3 size: 17 residues. Germline V gene sequence: CDR1 MNHNS, CDR2 SASEGT. CDR3 DNA sequence: TGTGCCAGCAGTGAAAGGGACAGGGGGCTGCGCAATCAGCCCCAGCATTTT. It yields the protein CASSERDRGLRNQPQHF.

Note on this clonotype: A much larger clonotype is one base distant, so this may be a read error. This chain joins TRBV20-1 and TRBJ1-1, with D possibly matching TRBD1 (6 bases). The CDR3 sequence is 15 residues long. Looked up from germline, CDR1 is DFQATT and CDR2 is SNEGSKA (reference sequence). The CDR3 coding sequence is TGCAGTCCTAGAGGTCTGGGACATCGGAACACTGAAGCTTTCTTT. As protein: CSPRGLGHRNTEAFF.

The V call is TRBV2, the J call TRBJ1-6, with D possibly matching TRBD1 (6 bases). Germline V CDR1 and CDR2: SNHLY, FYNNEI. CDR3 length: 13 residues. The V and J ends lost 9 bases and 10 bases respectively, with 16 bases between them. Here the CDR3 reads CASKREGGSPLHF. CDR3 DNA sequence: TGTGCCAGTAAGAGGGAAGGGGGATCACCCCTCCACTTT. Together with reference TRBV2 and TRBJ1-6, the CDR3 gives the full variable domain: EPEVTQTPSHQVTQMGQEVILRCVPISNHLYFYWYRQILGQKVEFLVSFYNNEISEKSEIFDDQFSVERPDGSNFTLKIRSTKLEDSAMYFCASKREGGSPLHFGNGTRLTVT.

This clonotype was found many times. V usage is TRBV11-2 and J usage is TRBJ2-1; D not certain. V was clipped by 2 bases and J by 7 bases, with 3 bases between them. The CDR3 runs to 11 residues. The germline V gene has CDR1 SGHAT and CDR2 FQNNGV. The DNA for the CDR3 is TGTGCCAGCAGCTTAACGAATGAGCAGTTCTTC. Its translation: CASSLTNEQFF.

The chain couples TRBV24-1 to TRBJ2-7, with 11 bases identical to TRBD2. The CDR3 contains 17 residues. After removal of 0 bases from V and 5 bases from J, the junction contained 8 bases not matched to a gene. Germline V CDR1 and CDR2: KGHDR, SFDVKD. CDR3 nucleotides: TGTGCCACCAGTGATTTGCAGGGTAGCGGGGGGGCCCACGAGCAGTACTTC. Protein sequence: CATSDLQGSGGAHEQYF.

In its sample, this clonotype was seen many times. This chain connects TRBV2 to TRBJ1-1, with D tentatively TRBD1 (5 bases). V dropped 5 bases and J dropped 11 bases, with 12 bases sitting between them. Germline V CDR1 and CDR2: SNHLY, FYNNEI. The CDR3 contains 11 residues. CDR3 DNA sequence: TGTGCCAGCAGTTATGAGACAGACGCTTTCTTT. Translated, it gives CASSYETDAFF. The full variable domain, in which reference TRBV2 and TRBJ1-1 provide the parts outside the CDR3, is EPEVTQTPSHQVTQMGQEVILRCVPISNHLYFYWYRQILGQKVEFLVSFYNNEISEKSEIFDDQFSVERPDGSNFTLKIRSTKLEDSAMYFCASSYETDAFFGQGTRLTVV.

The rearrangement links TRBV7-2 to TRBJ2-1; possible D gene TRBD2, 5 bases. V lost 0 bases to trimming and J lost 7 bases, with 13 bases between them. The CDR3 runs to 15 residues. Germline V CDR1 and CDR2: SGHTA, FQGNSA. The CDR3 loop is CASSLARAYINEQFF. In DNA form, the CDR3 reads TGTGCCAGCAGCTTAGCGCGGGCGTATATAAATGAGCAGTTCTTC.

The count of this clonotype is one. The chain is built from TRBV7-2 and TRBJ2-7; TRBD1 aligns across 12 bases. Trimming cost V 5 bases and J 4 bases; bases outside gene matches: 6. This CDR3 is 15 amino acids long. CDR1 is SGHTA and CDR2 is FQGNSA in the germline V gene. The CDR3 nucleotides read TGTGCCAGCAGCCCCGGGACAGGGGGCTTGTACGAGCAGTACTTC. Translation: CASSPGTGGLYEQYF.

This clonotype came up many times. The chain employs TRBV7-8 and TRBJ2-1; D uncertain. The V end was cut by 0 bases, the J end by 13 bases, with 16 bases between. Germline V gene sequence: CDR1 SGHVS, CDR2 FQNEAQ. This CDR3 contains 14 residues. The DNA for the CDR3 is TGTGCCAGCAGCTTAGCCCCCATCGTTTGGCTCCAGTTCTTC. This encodes CASSLAPIVWLQFF.

In this sample, this clonotype turned up a few times. This sequence joins TRBV3-1 and TRBJ1-5, with a weak D call TRBD1 (5 bases). V gave up 3 bases and J gave up 1 base, with 7 bases separating them. The CDR3 is made up of 14 amino acids. Germline V gives CDR1 LGHDT, CDR2 YNNKEL (reference sequence). CDR3 in DNA: TGTGCCAGCAGCCAGAGGGACAGCAATCAGCCCCAGCATTTT. It is translated as CASSQRDSNQPQHF.

The chain has TRBV2 and TRBJ1-4; D might be TRBD1 (5 bases). The CDR3 covers 13 residues. Per germline, CDR1 SNHLY and CDR2 FYNNEI. V was pared by 7 bases and J by 3 bases, with 9 bases between. CDR3 DNA sequence: TGTGCCAGCATGTGGGGGGCTAATGAAAAACTGTTTTTT. It encodes CASMWGANEKLFF.

In its sample, this clonotype was seen many times. The rearrangement joins TRBV4-1 to TRBJ1-1, with D unresolved. CDR1 is MGHRA and CDR2 is YSYEKL in the germline V gene. This CDR3 region has 15 residues. The germline V and J ends were trimmed by 0 bases and 1 base, with 9 bases remaining between them. The CDR3 DNA reads as TGCGCCAGCAGCCAAGAATGGACCCAGAACACTGAAGCTTTCTTT. Translation: CASSQEWTQNTEAFF.

There are many counts of this clonotype. V and J are TRBV15 and TRBJ1-2; D is possibly TRBD1 (5 bases). The CDR3 is made up of 15 amino acids. The V gene's germline CDR1 is LNHNV and CDR2 YYDKDF (reference sequence). Trimming removed 2 bases from V and 1 base from J, with 11 bases in between. The CDR3 DNA is TGTGCCACCAGCAGAAAGATTGGGGGTAACTATGGCTACACCTTC. Amino acid sequence: CATSRKIGGNYGYTF.

This clonotype appeared a few times. The chain uses TRBV6-1 and TRBJ2-6; 9 nucleotides align to TRBD1. The CDR3 contains 19 residues. The J segment lost 2 bases and the V segment lost 4 bases, leaving 12 bases of the junction unmatched. CDR1 is MNHNS, CDR2 SASEGT, per germline. In DNA, the CDR3 is TGTGCCAGCAGTGGCGGGTCCGGGACAGGGAGGGCTGGGGCCAACGTCCTGACTTTC. This encodes CASSGGSGTGRAGANVLTF.

In this sample, this clonotype turned up many times. V usage is TRBV2 and J usage is TRBJ2-5; D not certain. The CDR3 consists of 14 residues. The germline CDR1 and CDR2 sequences are SNHLY and FYNNEI. V lost 5 bases, J lost 1 base, and 11 bases lay in between. The CDR3 is CASSYDGSQETQYF. CDR3 in DNA: TGTGCCAGCAGTTATGACGGTAGCCAAGAGACCCAGTACTTC.

This clonotype showed up many times. The chain is built from TRBV2 and TRBJ1-2, with D hard to call. The V gene lost 6 bases and the J gene lost 2 bases, with 10 bases spanning the gap. The CDR3 has 13 residues. Germline V lookup: CDR1 SNHLY, CDR2 FYNNEI. The CDR3 sequence: CASRSIGNYGYTF. The CDR3 DNA sequence: TGTGCCAGCAGATCAATAGGAAACTATGGCTACACCTTC.

The J gene is TRBJ2-3, the V gene TRBV11-2, with 9 bases identical to TRBD2. From germline, CDR1 is SGHAT and CDR2 FQNNGV. The CDR3 sequence is 19 residues long. The ends lost 0 bases at V and 0 bases at J; junction bases unmatched: 10. CDR3 DNA sequence: TGTGCCAGCAGCTTAGAGGTTTTGAGGACTAGCGTGAGCACAGATACGCAGTATTTT. Protein sequence: CASSLEVLRTSVSTDTQYF.

A word on this clonotype: The CDR3 does not close with the conserved phenylalanine or tryptophan, likely indicating a read error. The V and J genes are TRBV20-1 and TRBJ2-1; 12 bases map to TRBD2. Per germline, CDR1 DFQATT and CDR2 SNEGSKA (reference sequence). The CDR3 has 15 residues. V lost 5 bases, J lost 10 bases, and 12 bases stayed unmatched. The CDR3 bases are TGCAGTGCTCGATGGACTAGCGGGATGAGGGGGGAGCAGTTCCTC. This translates into CSARWTSGMRGEQFL.

This clonotype was seen more than once but under ten times. A read error may produce the germline difference seen at one junction end. V usage is TRBV30 and J usage is TRBJ1-1, with D uncertain. The CDR3 runs 11 residues. Germline CDR1 reads GTSNPN; CDR2 reads SVGIG (reference sequence). CDR3 protein: CAWGPGRWLRF. The CDR3 nucleotides read TGTGCCTGGGGACCGGGCAGGTGGCTTCGATTT.